This T cell receptor beta chain was captured by sequencing in a study of lymphopenia after photon versus proton radiotherapy (dated by TCRdb to between 2019 and 2020). Some background on the complete study: The study compared the immunological effects of photon versus proton radiation therapy in patients with gastrointestinal tumors who developed high-grade lymphopenia. The study was designed to characterize how the impact on the immune system differs between the two radiation modalities. A cohort of some 20 patients with gastrointestinal tumors who received either photon or proton therapy and subsequently developed lymphopenia was included. Study-level results and caveats: Across the cohort, among patients who died, a greater drop in TCR diversity after the nadir was inversely correlated with overall survival time. During treatment, patients who received proton therapy stayed relatively stable, whereas patients who received photon therapy lost naive T cells and TCR diversity and gained effector/memory populations. After the lymphocyte count nadir, photon-treated repertoires showed oligoclonal expansion, especially of CD8+ Temra cells, which drove the drop in diversity. The survival association was assessed only in patients who died, and the authors presented better survival with proton therapy as a possibility rather than a demonstrated result.

Taken from cysteine to phenylalanine, the CDR3 has 15 residues. Only the CDR3 DNA is retained, 45 bases long and in frame from the first base. According to the germline V gene, CDR1 reads MNHEY and CDR2 reads SVGAGI. V is reduced by 0 bases and J by 2 bases, leaving a spacing of 10 bases between them. The library was obtained by the immunoSEQ multiplex PCR assay. T cell repertoires were profiled by deep sequencing of rearranged TCR beta loci, alongside multiparametric flow cytometry. TCRdb holds this immuneACCESS table with in-frame rearrangements only. Some clones are missing; in checked studies, unresolved V genes explain under half, and the rest has no known cause. The sample table contains some 170,000 clones; only one count was recorded for more than 85% of them. The ten top clones hold about 4.7% of the sample. Of note for this clone: There is no known antigen for this receptor. No base qualities exist here, and no much larger clone lies one base off it.

The chain links TRBV6-5 with TRBJ1-2; the D gene remains uncertain. The source material was peripheral blood, sampled from a patient treated with photon-based radiotherapy. The receptor was derived from a man in his fifties or sixties with gastric cancer. Here the CDR3 is given as CASSYSSRLNYGYTF. The DNA sequence is given as TGTGCCAGCAGTTACTCATCCAGGCTCAACTATGGCTACACCTTC.